A selection of T cell receptor beta chains follows, all from one sample in a study of shared clonotypes between healthy human individuals. Using immunoSEQ multiplex PCR, the repertoire was profiled, and TCRdb retains in-frame clones only, with some absent. The sample includes a few million clones, approximately 95% seen only once; the top ten take about 0.39%. The sequencing input was naive CD4+ T cells from PBMCs. The receptors were sampled from a man between 18 and 29 years old in good health. Some clones in this sample may be carry-over from other donors' samples. Each CDR3 is given with its conserved first and last residue. The D gene is left open where the match is weak. Not every row has a clone size; where given, it reads once, few, many or a size class.

>NA|TRBV7-3|NA|TRBJ1-1
TGTGCCAGCAGCTTACGGGCTGACACTGAAGCTTTCTTT
CASSLRADTEAFF
>NA|TRBV15|TRBD2|TRBJ2-1
TGTGCCACCAGCAACCCAGCGGGAGGCCTGAGGGGTGAGCAGTTCTTC
CATSNPAGGLRGEQFF
>NA|TRBV11-2|NA|TRBJ2-3
TGTGCCAGCAGCTCCCGCTCGGTGGGAACAGATACGCAGTATTTT
CASSSRSVGTDTQYF
>NA|TRBV18|NA|TRBJ2-7
TGTGCCAGCTCAAGTCAGGGGGGCGGGTACGAGCAGTACTTC
CASSSQGGGYEQYF
>NA|TRBV6-1|TRBD2|TRBJ2-1
TGTGCCAGCAGTGAAGTAGCGGGAAGCTATGAGCAGTTCTTC
CASSEVAGSYEQFF
>NA|TRBV5-6|TRBD1|TRBJ2-7
TGTGCCAGCAGCCAGACCGGGACAGGGAAGGAGCAGTACTTC
CASSQTGTGKEQYF
>NA|TRBV28|NA|TRBJ1-2
TGTGCCAGCAGTGCCGGGACAATTACTAACTATGGCTACACCTTC
CASSAGTITNYGYTF
>NA|TRBV19|TRBD1|TRBJ1-1
TGTGCCAGTAGGGGACAGACAGGCGCTTTCTTT
CASRGQTGAFF
>once|TRBV7-8|TRBD2|TRBJ2-5
TGTGCCAGCAGCTTAGAGCTAGCGGGTATAGAAGAGACCCAGTACTTC
CASSLELAGIEETQYF
>few|TRBV19|NA|TRBJ1-2
TGTGCCAGTAGTAGGGGTGACTATGGCTACACCTTC
CASSRGDYGYTF
>NA|TRBV6-1|NA|TRBJ1-2
TGTGCCAGCAGTGAGAGACAGAATGGCTACACCTTC
CASSERQNGYTF